The sequence of this TCR beta chain was determined in a study of control samples from healthy donors and cancer patients. The CDR3 runs 17 residues. V was pared by 1 base and J by 5 bases, with 20 bases between. CDR1 and CDR2 (germline): MNHNS, SASEGT. Assay used: immunoSEQ multiplex PCR; TCRdb lists only in-frame clones, some missing. This table has 40,000 to 60,000 clones, 87% appearing once. The sequence came from a man aged 55 to 70 with head and neck cancer. The sample consisted of PBMCs. V gene TRBV6-1 combines with J gene TRBJ1-2; D might be TRBD1 (6 bases). The DNA of the CDR3 is TGTGCCAGCAGTGAAGAAGAAGGGGGTTACTCGGTATATGGCTACACCTTC. This translates into CASSEEEGGYSVYGYTF.